This is a list of T cell receptor beta chains from one sample in a study of T cells in Graves' hyperthyroidism and ophthalmopathy. MiXCR, applied by TCRdb to the multiplex PCR reads, yields one record per CDR3 protein. The table shows about 700,000 distinct CDR3 sequences, with 45% occurring only once. The sample consisted of peripheral blood or thyroid tissue (not recorded which). The receptors originated from an adult man with Graves' disease, either hyperthyroidism or ophthalmopathy (not recorded which). CDR3s include the opening cysteine and the closing phenylalanine or tryptophan. A D gene is named only where the DNA matches it firmly. Where a row states a size, it is once, few, many or the class of an expanded clone; other rows omit it.

v_call	j_call	cdr3_length	clone_size	d_call	cdr3_nt	cdr3_aa
TRBV3-1	TRBJ2-5	18	NA	TRBD2	TGTGCCAGCAGCCAAGGAGCACTAGCGGACTGGGAGGGGGAGACCCAGTACTTC	CASSQGALADWEGETQYF
TRBV6-1	TRBJ2-5	15	NA	NA	TGTGCCAGCAGTGTGAGTGGGACCTTTCGCGAGACCCAGTACTTC	CASSVSGTFRETQYF
TRBV15	TRBJ2-2	16	many	NA	TGTGCCACCAGCTCGGGGGACAGCGCGAACACCGGGGAGCTGTTTTTT	CATSSGDSANTGELFF
TRBV5-1	TRBJ1-1	15	few	TRBD1	TGCGCCAGCAGTTTGTTAACAGGGGGCGACACTGAAGCTTTCTTT	CASSLLTGGDTEAFF
TRBV2	TRBJ1-2	15	NA	NA	TGTGCCAGCAGCCAGAGGCGGGAGACTAACTATGGCTACACCTTC	CASSQRRETNYGYTF
TRBV11-1	TRBJ1-5	15	NA	TRBD1	TGTGCTAGCAATCCGGGACAGGGATTAAATCAGCCCCAGCATTTT	CASNPGQGLNQPQHF
TRBV11-2	TRBJ1-1	15	many	NA	TGTGCCAGCAGCCTGGCGGAGGGAAGGAGTTCGGGAGCTTTCTTT	CASSLAEGRSSGAFF
TRBV2	TRBJ2-5	16	NA	TRBD1	TGTGCCAGCAGTCTTCGTACCGGGACAGGCAAAGAGACCCAGTACTTC	CASSLRTGTGKETQYF
TRBV7-2	TRBJ2-7	17	many	TRBD2	TGTGCCAGCAGCCCCCGACTAGCGGGAGTCCCTACCTACGAGCAGTACTTC	CASSPRLAGVPTYEQYF
TRBV12-3/TRBV12-4	TRBJ1-1	14	few	NA	TGTGCCAGCAGCCCAGAGACACATAACACTGAAGCTTTCTTT	CASSPETHNTEAFF
TRBV7-9	TRBJ2-7	15	many	TRBD1	TGTGCCAGCAGCCCAGAGGGGACAGGGGCAGGGGAGCAGTACTTC	CASSPEGTGAGEQYF
TRBV6-1	TRBJ2-7	14	NA	NA	TGTGCCAGCAGAAACAGGATCCCAAACTACGAGCAGTACTTC	CASRNRIPNYEQYF
TRBV25-1	TRBJ2-7	14	NA	TRBD2	TGTGCCAGCAGTGTTACGGGACTAGCGTACGAGCAGTACTTC	CASSVTGLAYEQYF
TRBV6-5	TRBJ1-2	15	few	TRBD1	TGTGCCAGCGGGGACAGGGAACTAATCCTCTATGGCTACACCTTC	CASGDRELILYGYTF
TRBV2	TRBJ1-1	14	NA	NA	TGTGCCAGCAGTGCCCAGGGGTCTTACACTGAAGCTTTCTTT	CASSAQGSYTEAFF
TRBV9	TRBJ2-5	14	few	NA	TGTGCCAGCTCCCATGGGACGGGTCAAGAGACCCAGTACTTC	CASSHGTGQETQYF
TRBV10-3	TRBJ1-6	12	few	NA	TGTGCCATCAGTGGGGACAATTCACCCCTCCACTTT	CAISGDNSPLHF
TRBV5-1	TRBJ1-2	13	NA	NA	TGCGCCAACAGCTACGACACAAACTATGGCTACACCTTC	CANSYDTNYGYTF
TRBV7-8	TRBJ1-2	16	few	TRBD1	TGTGCCAGCAGCTTAATGCGGACAGGGGGGAACTATGGCTACACCTTC	CASSLMRTGGNYGYTF
TRBV13	TRBJ1-1	13	NA	NA	TGTGCCAGCAGCTTAAGAGGGGCAACTGAAGCTTTCTTT	CASSLRGATEAFF
TRBV5-1	TRBJ1-5	14	NA	NA	TGCGCCAGCAGCCCGGGACTAGCGGGGGGGCCCCAGCATTTT	CASSPGLAGGPQHF
TRBV20-1	TRBJ1-2	16	few	NA	TGCAGTGCTAGAGAACCTCAGGGTTTCTCTGACTATGGCTACACCTTC	CSAREPQGFSDYGYTF
TRBV10-3	TRBJ1-1	13	many	NA	TGTGCCATCAGAGGAGGCGGGAACACTGAAGCTTTCTTT	CAIRGGGNTEAFF
TRBV11-2	TRBJ2-7	17	NA	TRBD1	TGTGCCAGCATTATACCTACCCGGACAGGGGGGACCTACGAGCAGTACTTC	CASIIPTRTGGTYEQYF
TRBV2	TRBJ1-1	15	many	TRBD1	TGTGCCAGCAGTGTAACGGGACAGGGGGCATCTGAAGCTTTCTTT	CASSVTGQGASEAFF
TRBV2	TRBJ1-2	16	NA	TRBD1	TGTGCCAGCAGTGATCGAAGACGGGACAGAGACTATGGCTACACCTTC	CASSDRRRDRDYGYTF